This TCR beta chain is drawn from a study of T cells in pancreatic ductal adenocarcinoma. The CDR3 contains 14 residues. Trimming cost V 5 bases and J 1 base, with 8 bases left between them. Germline V gene data show CDR1 as MNHEY and CDR2 as SVGAGI. No neoadjuvant therapy was given to the selected pancreatic ductal adenocarcinoma patients before their surgery. Measured with immunoSEQ multiplex PCR; TCRdb has only the in-frame clones, and not every one. The top ten hold less than 2.5% of the sample, which has roughly 31,000 clones, roughly nine tenths seen once. This clone came up once. The source is a human donor with pancreatic ductal adenocarcinoma. This chain uses TRBV6-5 with TRBJ2-2; D is perhaps TRBD1 (5 bases). The sample taken for sequencing was PBMCs. This CDR3 reads CASSTTGNTGELFF. CDR3 in DNA: TGTGCCAGCAGTACCACAGGGAACACCGGGGAGCTGTTTTTT.